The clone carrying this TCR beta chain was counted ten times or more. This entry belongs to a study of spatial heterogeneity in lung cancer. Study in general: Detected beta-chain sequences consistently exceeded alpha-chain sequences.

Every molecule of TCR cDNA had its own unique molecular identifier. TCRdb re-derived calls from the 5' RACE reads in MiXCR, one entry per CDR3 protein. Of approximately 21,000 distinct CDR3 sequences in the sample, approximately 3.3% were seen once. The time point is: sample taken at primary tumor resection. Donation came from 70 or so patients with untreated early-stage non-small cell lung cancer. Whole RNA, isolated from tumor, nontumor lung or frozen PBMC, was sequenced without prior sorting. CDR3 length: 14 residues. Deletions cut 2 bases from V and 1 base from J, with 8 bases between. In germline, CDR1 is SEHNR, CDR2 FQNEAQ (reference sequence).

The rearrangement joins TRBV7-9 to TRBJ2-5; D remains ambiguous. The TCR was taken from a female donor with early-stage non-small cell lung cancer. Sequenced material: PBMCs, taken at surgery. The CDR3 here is CASSLSVSQETQYF. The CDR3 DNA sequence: TGTGCCAGCAGCTTAAGTGTCAGCCAAGAGACCCAGTACTTC.